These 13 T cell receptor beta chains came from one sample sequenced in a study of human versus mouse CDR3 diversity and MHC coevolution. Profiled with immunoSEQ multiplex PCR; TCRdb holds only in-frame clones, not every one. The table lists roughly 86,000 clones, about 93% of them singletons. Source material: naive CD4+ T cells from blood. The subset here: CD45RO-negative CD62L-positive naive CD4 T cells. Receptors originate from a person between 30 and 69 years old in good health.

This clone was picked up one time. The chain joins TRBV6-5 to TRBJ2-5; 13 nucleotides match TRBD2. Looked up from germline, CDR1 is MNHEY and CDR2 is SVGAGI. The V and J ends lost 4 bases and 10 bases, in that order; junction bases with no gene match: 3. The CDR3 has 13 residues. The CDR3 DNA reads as TGTGCCAGCAGTTCAGGGACTAGCGGGAACCAGTACTTC. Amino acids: CASSSGTSGNQYF.

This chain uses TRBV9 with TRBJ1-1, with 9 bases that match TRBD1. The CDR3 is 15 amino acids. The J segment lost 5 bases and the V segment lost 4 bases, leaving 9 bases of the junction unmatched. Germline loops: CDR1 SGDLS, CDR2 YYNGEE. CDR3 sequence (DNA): TGTGCCAGCAGCCCGCGGGGACAGGGTGGTACTGAAGCTTTCTTT. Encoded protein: CASSPRGQGGTEAFF.

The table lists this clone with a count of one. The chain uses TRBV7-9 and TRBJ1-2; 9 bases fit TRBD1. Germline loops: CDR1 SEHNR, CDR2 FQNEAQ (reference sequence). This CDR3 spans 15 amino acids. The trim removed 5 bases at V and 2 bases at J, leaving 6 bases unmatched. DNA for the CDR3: TGTGCCAGCAGCACCTGGACAGGGGACAACTATGGCTACACCTTC. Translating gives CASSTWTGDNYGYTF.

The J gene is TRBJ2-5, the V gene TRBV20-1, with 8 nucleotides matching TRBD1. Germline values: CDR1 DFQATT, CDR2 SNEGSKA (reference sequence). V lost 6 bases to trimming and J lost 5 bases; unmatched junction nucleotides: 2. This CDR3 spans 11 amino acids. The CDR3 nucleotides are TGCAGTGCGGACAGGGCGGAGACCCAGTACTTC. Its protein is CSADRAETQYF.

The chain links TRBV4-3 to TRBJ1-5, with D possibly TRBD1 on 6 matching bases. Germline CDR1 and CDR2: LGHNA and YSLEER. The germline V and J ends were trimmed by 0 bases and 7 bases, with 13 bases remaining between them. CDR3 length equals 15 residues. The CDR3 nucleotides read TGCGCCAGCAGCCAAGAATGGCAGGGGCCCCAGCCCCAGCATTTT. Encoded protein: CASSQEWQGPQPQHF.

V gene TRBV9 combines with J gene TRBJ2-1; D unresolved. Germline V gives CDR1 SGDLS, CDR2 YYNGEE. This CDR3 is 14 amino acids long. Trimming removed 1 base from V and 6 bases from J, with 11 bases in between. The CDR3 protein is CASSVFPEVNEQFF. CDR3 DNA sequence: TGTGCCAGCAGCGTATTTCCTGAGGTCAATGAGCAGTTCTTC.

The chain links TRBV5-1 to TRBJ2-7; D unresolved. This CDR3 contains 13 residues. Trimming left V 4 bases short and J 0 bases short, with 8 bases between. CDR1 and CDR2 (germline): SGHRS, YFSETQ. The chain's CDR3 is CASSGQPSYEQYF. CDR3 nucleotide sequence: TGCGCCAGCAGCGGGCAGCCCTCCTACGAGCAGTACTTC.

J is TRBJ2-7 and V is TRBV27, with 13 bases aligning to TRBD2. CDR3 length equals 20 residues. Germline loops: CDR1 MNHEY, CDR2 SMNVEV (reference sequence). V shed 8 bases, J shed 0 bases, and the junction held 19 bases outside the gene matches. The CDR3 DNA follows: TGTGCCAGCTCCCCGACCGGTAGGACTAGCGGGAGTTCTAGCTCCTACGAGCAGTACTTC. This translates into CASSPTGRTSGSSSSYEQYF.

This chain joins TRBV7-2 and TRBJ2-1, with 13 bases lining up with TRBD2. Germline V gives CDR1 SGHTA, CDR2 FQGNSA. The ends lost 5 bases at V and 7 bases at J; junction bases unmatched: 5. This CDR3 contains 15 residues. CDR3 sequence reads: CASSTLAGGGNEQFF. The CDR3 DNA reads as TGTGCCAGCAGCACACTAGCGGGGGGGGGAAATGAGCAGTTCTTC.

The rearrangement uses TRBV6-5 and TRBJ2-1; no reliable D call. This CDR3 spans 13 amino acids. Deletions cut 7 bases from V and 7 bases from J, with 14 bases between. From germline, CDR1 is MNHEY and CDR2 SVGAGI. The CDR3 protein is CASTRTTINEQFF. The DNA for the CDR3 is TGTGCCAGCACCAGAACCACAATAAATGAGCAGTTCTTC.

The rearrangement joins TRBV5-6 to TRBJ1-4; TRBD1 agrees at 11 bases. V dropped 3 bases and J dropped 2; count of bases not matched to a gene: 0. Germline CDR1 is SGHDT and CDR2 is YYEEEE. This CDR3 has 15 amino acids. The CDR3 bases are TGTGCCAGCAGCTGGGACAGGGGGACTAATGAAAAACTGTTTTTT. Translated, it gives CASSWDRGTNEKLFF. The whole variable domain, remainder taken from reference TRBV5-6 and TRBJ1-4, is DAGVTQSPTHLIKTRGQQVTLRCSPKSGHDTVSWYQQALGQGPQFIFQYYEEEERQRGNFPDRFSGHQFPNYSSELNVNALLLGDSALYLCASSWDRGTNEKLFFGSGTQLSVL.

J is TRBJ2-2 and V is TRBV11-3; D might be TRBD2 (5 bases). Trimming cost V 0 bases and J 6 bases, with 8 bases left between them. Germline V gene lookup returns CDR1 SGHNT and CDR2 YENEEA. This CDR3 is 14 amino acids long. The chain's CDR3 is CASSLDRGSGELFF. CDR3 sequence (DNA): TGTGCCAGCAGCTTAGATCGCGGGTCCGGGGAGCTGTTTTTT. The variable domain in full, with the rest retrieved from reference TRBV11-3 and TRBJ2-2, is EAGVVQSPRYKIIEKKQPVAFWCNPISGHNTLYWYLQNLGQGPELLIRYENEEAVDDSQLPKDRFSAERLKGVDSTLKIQPAELGDSAVYLCASSLDRGSGELFFGEGSRLTVL.

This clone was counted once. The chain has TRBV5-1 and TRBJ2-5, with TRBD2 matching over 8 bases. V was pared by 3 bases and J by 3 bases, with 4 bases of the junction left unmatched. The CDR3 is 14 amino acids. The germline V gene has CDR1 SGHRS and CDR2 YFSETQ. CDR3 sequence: CASSSTSVEETQYF. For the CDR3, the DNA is TGCGCCAGCAGCTCGACTAGCGTGGAAGAGACCCAGTACTTC.